These T cell receptor beta chains were read from a single sample in a study of shared clonotypes between healthy human individuals. TCRdb's copy holds only in-frame clones and misses some; the assay was immunoSEQ multiplex PCR. The sample records some 2 million clones, over 85% being singletons. Sequencing was carried out using naive CD8+ T cells sorted from blood. The origin of the receptors is a man aged 18 to 30 in good health. Both conserved end residues are part of each CDR3. The order of the fields is CDR3 protein, CDR3 DNA, D gene, V gene, J gene, clone size. The D gene is left open where the match is weak. For some rows the clone size is stated as once, few or many, or as a class when expanded; others skip it.

CDR3 protein: CASSQGILLNYGYTF
CDR3 DNA: TGCGCCAGCAGCCAAGGCATCCTACTTAACTATGGCTACACCTTC
D gene: NA
V gene: TRBV4-3
J gene: TRBJ1-2
clone size: NA

CDR3 protein: CASSLVERVGYTF
CDR3 DNA: TGTGCCAGCAGCTTAGTGGAACGTGTTGGCTACACCTTC
D gene: NA
V gene: TRBV13
J gene: TRBJ1-2
clone size: NA

CDR3 protein: CASSFGDREHF
CDR3 DNA: TGTGCCAGCAGCTTCGGGGACAGGGAGCACTTC
D gene: TRBD1
V gene: TRBV11-2
J gene: TRBJ2-7
clone size: NA

CDR3 protein: CASSQAPRYEQYF
CDR3 DNA: TGCGCCAGCAGCCAAGCCCCCAGATACGAGCAGTACTTC
D gene: NA
V gene: TRBV4-1
J gene: TRBJ2-7
clone size: NA

CDR3 protein: CASSPPAGATEAFF
CDR3 DNA: TGTGCCAGCAGCCCCCCCGCAGGGGCCACTGAAGCTTTCTTT
D gene: NA
V gene: TRBV9
J gene: TRBJ1-1
clone size: NA

CDR3 protein: CASSLRISTDTQYF
CDR3 DNA: TGCGCCAGCAGCCTGCGGATCTCCACAGATACGCAGTATTTT
D gene: NA
V gene: TRBV4-1
J gene: TRBJ2-3
clone size: NA

CDR3 protein: CASSETGQGPYEQYF
CDR3 DNA: TGTGCCAGCAGTGAAACTGGACAGGGACCCTACGAGCAGTACTTC
D gene: TRBD1
V gene: TRBV6-1
J gene: TRBJ2-7
clone size: NA

CDR3 protein: CASSLEGASYNEQFF
CDR3 DNA: TGTGCCAGCAGCTTAGAGGGGGCCTCCTACAATGAGCAGTTCTTC
D gene: NA
V gene: TRBV11-3
J gene: TRBJ2-1
clone size: NA

CDR3 protein: CASSYQGYTNYGYTF
CDR3 DNA: TGTGCCAGCAGTTACCAGGGCTATACTAACTATGGCTACACCTTC
D gene: NA
V gene: TRBV6-6
J gene: TRBJ1-2
clone size: NA

CDR3 protein: CAWNGGGKTGFDQETQYF
CDR3 DNA: TGTGCCTGGAATGGTGGGGGGAAGACAGGGTTCGACCAAGAGACCCAGTACTTC
D gene: NA
V gene: TRBV30
J gene: TRBJ2-5
clone size: once

CDR3 protein: CASSLQGPLDEQYF
CDR3 DNA: TGTGCCAGCAGTTTACAGGGACCGTTGGACGAGCAGTACTTC
D gene: NA
V gene: TRBV27
J gene: TRBJ2-7
clone size: NA

CDR3 protein: CATGTGPEETQYF
CDR3 DNA: TGTGCCACCGGTACAGGGCCCGAAGAGACCCAGTACTTC
D gene: NA
V gene: TRBV19
J gene: TRBJ2-5
clone size: once

CDR3 protein: CASSPRGFNEQFF
CDR3 DNA: TGTGCCAGCAGCCCCAGAGGTTTTAATGAGCAGTTCTTC
D gene: NA
V gene: TRBV7-3
J gene: TRBJ2-1
clone size: NA

CDR3 protein: CASSPTTSGGTDTQYF
CDR3 DNA: TGTGCCAGCAGCCCCACGACTAGCGGGGGGACAGATACGCAGTATTTT
D gene: TRBD2
V gene: TRBV7-9
J gene: TRBJ2-3
clone size: NA

CDR3 protein: CASSLNLGNTIYF
CDR3 DNA: TGTGCCAGCAGCTTGAATCTGGGAAACACCATATATTTT
D gene: NA
V gene: TRBV5-4
J gene: TRBJ1-3
clone size: once